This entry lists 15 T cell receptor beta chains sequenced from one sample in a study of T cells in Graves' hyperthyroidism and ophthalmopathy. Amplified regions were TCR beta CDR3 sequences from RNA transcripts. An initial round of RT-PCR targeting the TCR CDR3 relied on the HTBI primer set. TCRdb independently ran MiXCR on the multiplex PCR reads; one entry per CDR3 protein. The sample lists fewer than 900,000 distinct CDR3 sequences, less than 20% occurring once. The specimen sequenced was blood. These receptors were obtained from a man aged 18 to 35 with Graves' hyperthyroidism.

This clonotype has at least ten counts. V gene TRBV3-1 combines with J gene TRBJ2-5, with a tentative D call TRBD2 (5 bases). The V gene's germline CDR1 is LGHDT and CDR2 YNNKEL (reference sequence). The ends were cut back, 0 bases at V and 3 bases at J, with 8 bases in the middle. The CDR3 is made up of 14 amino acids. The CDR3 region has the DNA TGTGCCAGCAGCCAAGAGGGAGCGGAAGAGACCCAGTACTTC. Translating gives CASSQEGAEETQYF.

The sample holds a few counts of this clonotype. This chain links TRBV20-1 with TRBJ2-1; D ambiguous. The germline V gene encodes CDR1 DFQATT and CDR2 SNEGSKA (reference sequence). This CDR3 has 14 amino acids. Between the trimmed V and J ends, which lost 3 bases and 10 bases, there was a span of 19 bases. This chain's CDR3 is CSARGVTKGTEQFF. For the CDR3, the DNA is TGCAGTGCTAGGGGCGTGACCAAAGGTACGGAGCAGTTCTTC.

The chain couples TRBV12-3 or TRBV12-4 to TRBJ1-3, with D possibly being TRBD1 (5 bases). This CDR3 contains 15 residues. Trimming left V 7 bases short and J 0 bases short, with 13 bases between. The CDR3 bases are TGTGCCAGCAATGGGGGACTGATCTCTGGAAACACCATATATTTT. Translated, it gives CASNGGLISGNTIYF.

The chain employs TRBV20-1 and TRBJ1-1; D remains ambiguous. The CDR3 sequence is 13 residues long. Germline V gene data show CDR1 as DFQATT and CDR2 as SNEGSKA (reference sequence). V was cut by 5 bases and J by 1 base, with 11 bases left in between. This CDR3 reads CSAVPGRNTEAFF. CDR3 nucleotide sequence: TGCAGTGCTGTCCCAGGACGGAACACTGAAGCTTTCTTT.

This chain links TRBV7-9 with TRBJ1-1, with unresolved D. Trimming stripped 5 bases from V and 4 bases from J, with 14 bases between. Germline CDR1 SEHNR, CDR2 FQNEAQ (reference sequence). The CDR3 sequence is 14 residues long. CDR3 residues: CASSRETRSTEAFF. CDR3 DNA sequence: TGTGCCAGCAGCAGAGAGACCCGGAGCACTGAAGCTTTCTTT.

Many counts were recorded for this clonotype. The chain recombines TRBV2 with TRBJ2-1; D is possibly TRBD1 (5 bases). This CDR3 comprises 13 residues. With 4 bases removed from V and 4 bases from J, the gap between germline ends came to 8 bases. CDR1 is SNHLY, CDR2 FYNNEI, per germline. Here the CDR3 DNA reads TGTGCCAGCAGTGGACAGATTTACAATGAGCAGTTCTTC. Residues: CASSGQIYNEQFF.

The DNA for the CDR3 is TGTGCCAGCAGTGAAGGTGACTCTGGAAACACCATATATTTT. Protein sequence: CASSEGDSGNTIYF. The chain links TRBV2 to TRBJ1-3; D remains unclear. V lost 1 base and J 0 bases, leaving 4 bases between the germline ends. The CDR3 has 14 residues. Germline CDR1 SNHLY, CDR2 FYNNEI.

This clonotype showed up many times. The DNA for the CDR3 is TGTGCCAGCAGTTTTCTCTCCGGGAACACTGGCAACTATGGCTACACCTTC. It codes for CASSFLSGNTGNYGYTF. This chain uses TRBV28 with TRBJ1-2; the D is unclear. Trimming shortened V by 3 bases and J by 2 bases, and 19 bases separated the two germline ends. The CDR3 length is 17 residues. CDR1 is MDHEN and CDR2 is SYDVKM in the germline V gene.

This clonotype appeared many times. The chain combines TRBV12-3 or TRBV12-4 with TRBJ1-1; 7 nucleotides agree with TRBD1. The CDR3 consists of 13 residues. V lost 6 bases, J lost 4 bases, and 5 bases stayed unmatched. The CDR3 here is CASRTTGSTEAFF. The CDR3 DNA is TGTGCCAGCAGAACGACAGGGTCCACTGAAGCTTTCTTT.

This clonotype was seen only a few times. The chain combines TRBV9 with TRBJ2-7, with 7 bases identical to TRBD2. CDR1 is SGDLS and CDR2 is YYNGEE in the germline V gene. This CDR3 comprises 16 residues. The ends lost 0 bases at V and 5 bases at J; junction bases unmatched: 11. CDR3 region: CASSVGGSPSINEQYF. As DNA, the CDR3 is TGTGCCAGCAGCGTAGGCGGGAGCCCTTCTATAAACGAGCAGTACTTC.

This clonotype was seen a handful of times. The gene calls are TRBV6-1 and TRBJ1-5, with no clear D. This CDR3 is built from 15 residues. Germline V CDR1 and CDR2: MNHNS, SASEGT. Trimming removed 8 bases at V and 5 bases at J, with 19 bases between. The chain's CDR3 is CASASGILIDQPQHF. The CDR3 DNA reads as TGTGCCAGCGCGTCCGGGATACTGATAGATCAGCCCCAGCATTTT.

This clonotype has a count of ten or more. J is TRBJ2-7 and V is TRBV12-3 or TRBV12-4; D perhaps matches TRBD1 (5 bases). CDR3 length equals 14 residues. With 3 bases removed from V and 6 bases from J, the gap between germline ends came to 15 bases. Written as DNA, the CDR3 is TGTGCCAGCAGTTTTAGGAGAAGGGGCCGCGAGCAGTACTTC. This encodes CASSFRRRGREQYF.

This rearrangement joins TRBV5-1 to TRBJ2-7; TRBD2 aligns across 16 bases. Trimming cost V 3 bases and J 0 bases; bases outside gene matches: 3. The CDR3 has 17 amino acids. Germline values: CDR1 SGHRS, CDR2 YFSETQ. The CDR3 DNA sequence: TGCGCCAGCAGCTCGGGACTAGCGGGAGGGCCCTCCTACGAGCAGTACTTC. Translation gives CASSSGLAGGPSYEQYF.

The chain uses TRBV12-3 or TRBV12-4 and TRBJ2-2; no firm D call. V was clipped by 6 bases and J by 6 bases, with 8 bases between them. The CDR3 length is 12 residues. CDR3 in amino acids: CASSHGPGELFF. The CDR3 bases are TGTGCCAGCAGCCACGGCCCCGGGGAGCTGTTTTTT.

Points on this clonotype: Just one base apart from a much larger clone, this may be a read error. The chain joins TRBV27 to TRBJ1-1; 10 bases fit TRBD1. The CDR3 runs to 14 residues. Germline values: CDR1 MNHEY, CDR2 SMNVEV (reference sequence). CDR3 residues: CASSPKTGGTGAFF. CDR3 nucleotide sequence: TGTGCCAGCAGCCCTAAGACAGGGGGCACTGGAGCTTTCTTT.